This T cell receptor beta chain derives from a study of blood T cell repertoires in COVID-19. The wider study: Sites in the United States, Italy and Spain provided acute and convalescent COVID-19 samples. Sources were T cells, B-cell-depleted T cells, or PBMCs; the material itself was cDNA or gDNA.

In this sample, this clone turned up many times. Methods used by the authors: Reference gene primer amplification gave estimated nucleated cell counts. Generated by immunoSEQ multiplex PCR, the TCRdb table keeps only in-frame clones and is missing some. The V and J calls and clone size were taken over from that table, and D and trimming were inferred from the DNA. In the table there are some 57,000 clones, 90% of which are singletons. Germline CDR1 and CDR2: SNHLY and FYNNEI. V trimming: 2 bases; J trimming: 6 bases; junction bases outside the gene matches: 8. This CDR3 has 15 residues. The specimen was peripheral blood. The chain couples TRBV2 to TRBJ2-7; 9 bases map to TRBD1. The TCR comes from a man aged 60 to 75 with active COVID-19. CDR3 amino acids: CASSETGGAWVEQYF. The CDR3 region has the DNA TGTGCCAGCAGTGAAACAGGGGGCGCGTGGGTCGAGCAGTACTTC.